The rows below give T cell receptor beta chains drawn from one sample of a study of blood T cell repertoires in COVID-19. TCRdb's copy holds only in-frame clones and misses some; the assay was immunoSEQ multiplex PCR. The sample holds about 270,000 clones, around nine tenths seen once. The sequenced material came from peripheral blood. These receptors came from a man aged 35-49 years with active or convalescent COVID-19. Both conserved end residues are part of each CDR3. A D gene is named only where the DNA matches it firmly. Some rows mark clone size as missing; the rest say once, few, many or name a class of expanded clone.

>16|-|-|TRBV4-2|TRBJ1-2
CASSQQLSAEGYGYTF
TGTGCCAGCAGCCAACAACTCTCTGCGGAGGGCTATGGCTACACCTTC
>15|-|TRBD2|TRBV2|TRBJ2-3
CASKPTSLSTDTQYF
TGTGCCAGCAAGCCGACTAGCCTAAGCACAGATACGCAGTATTTT
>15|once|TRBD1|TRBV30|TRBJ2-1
CAWSTPYRGFNEQFF
TGTGCCTGGAGTACCCCTTACAGGGGGTTCAATGAGCAGTTCTTC
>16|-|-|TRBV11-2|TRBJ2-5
CASSLERHTLQETQYF
TGTGCCAGCAGCTTAGAGCGACACACTCTCCAAGAGACCCAGTACTTC
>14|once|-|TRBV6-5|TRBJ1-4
CASSRNEEGEKLFF
TGTGCCAGCAGTAGGAATGAGGAGGGTGAAAAACTGTTTTTT
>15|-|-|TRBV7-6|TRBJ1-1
CASSLYSPGEGWAFF
TGTGCCAGCAGCTTATATTCCCCGGGGGAGGGTTGGGCTTTCTTT
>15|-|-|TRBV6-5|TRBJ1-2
CASSPSPNSYYGYTF
TGTGCCAGCAGCCCCAGCCCCAACAGTTACTATGGCTACACCTTC
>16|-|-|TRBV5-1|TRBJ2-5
CASSPVPTTGTETQYF
TGCGCCAGCAGCCCGGTCCCGACTACAGGGACGGAGACCCAGTACTTC
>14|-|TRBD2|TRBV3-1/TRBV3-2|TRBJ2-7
CASSLGGLAGEQYF
TGTGCCAGCAGCCTGGGGGGACTAGCGGGCGAGCAGTACTTC
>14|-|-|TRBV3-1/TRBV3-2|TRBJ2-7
CASSQAQSSYEQYF
TGTGCCAGCAGCCAAGCTCAGTCCTCCTACGAGCAGTACTTC
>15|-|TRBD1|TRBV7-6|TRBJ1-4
CASSSGTETNEKLFF
TGTGCCAGCAGCTCGGGGACAGAAACTAATGAAAAACTGTTTTTT
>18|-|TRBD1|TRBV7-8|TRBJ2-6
CASSLVGQVISGANVLTF
TGTGCCAGCAGCTTAGTCGGACAGGTGATCTCTGGGGCCAACGTCCTGACTTTC
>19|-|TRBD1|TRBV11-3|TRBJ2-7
CASSPDRDSLMVSSYEQYF
TGTGCCAGCAGCCCAGACCGGGACAGCCTAATGGTAAGCTCCTACGAGCAGTACTTC
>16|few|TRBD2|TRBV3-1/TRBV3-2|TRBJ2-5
CASSQGLAGGTGTQYF
TGTGCCAGCAGCCAAGGACTAGCGGGGGGTACAGGGACCCAGTACTTC
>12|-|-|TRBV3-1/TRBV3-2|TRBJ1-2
CASSLGTSSYTF
TGTGCCAGCAGCCTTGGGACATCGAGCTACACCTTC
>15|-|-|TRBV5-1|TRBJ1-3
CASSSDSISGNTIYF
TGCGCCAGCAGCTCCGACAGCATCTCTGGAAACACCATATATTTT
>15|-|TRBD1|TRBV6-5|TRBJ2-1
CASRTTGTVLNEQFF
TGTGCCAGCAGGACAACCGGGACAGTTTTAAATGAGCAGTTCTTC
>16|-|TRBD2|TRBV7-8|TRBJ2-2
CASSPSTLAQRGELFF
TGTGCCAGCAGCCCCTCTACACTAGCGCAGAGGGGGGAGCTGTTTTTT
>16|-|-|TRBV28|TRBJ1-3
CASNGPSGLSGNTIYF
TGTGCCAGCAATGGCCCCTCAGGGTTGTCTGGAAACACCATATATTTT
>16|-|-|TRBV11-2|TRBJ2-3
CASSLERTPGTDTQYF
TGTGCCAGCAGCTTAGAGCGGACCCCGGGGACAGATACGCAGTATTTT
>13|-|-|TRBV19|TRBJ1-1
CASSWGPNTEAFF
TGTGCCAGTTCCTGGGGGCCGAACACTGAAGCTTTCTTT
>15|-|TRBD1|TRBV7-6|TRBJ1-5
CASTPGQGLNQPQHF
TGTGCCAGCACACCTGGACAGGGATTAAATCAGCCCCAGCATTTT
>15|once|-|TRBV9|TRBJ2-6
CASSIQGSGANVLTF
TGTGCCAGCAGCATACAGGGATCTGGGGCCAACGTCCTGACTTTC
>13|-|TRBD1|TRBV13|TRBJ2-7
CASSQGQGYEQYF
TGTGCCAGCAGCCAAGGACAGGGCTACGAGCAGTACTTC
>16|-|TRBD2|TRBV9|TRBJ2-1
CASSPSGGVLLNEQFF
TGTGCCAGCAGCCCTAGCGGGGGGGTGTTGCTCAATGAGCAGTTCTTC
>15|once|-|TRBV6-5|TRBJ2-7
CASSYSTTAPYEQYF
TGTGCCAGCAGTTACTCGACCACAGCCCCCTACGAGCAGTACTTC
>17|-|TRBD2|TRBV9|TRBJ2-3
CASSVLSGGDSTDTQYF
TGTGCCAGCAGCGTGCTGAGCGGGGGGGATAGCACAGATACGCAGTATTTT
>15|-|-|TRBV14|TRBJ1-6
CASSPSWGEGSPLHF
TGTGCCAGCAGCCCCTCTTGGGGGGAAGGCTCACCCCTCCACTTT
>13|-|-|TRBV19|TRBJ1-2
CASSEDRLYGYTF
TGTGCCAGTAGTGAGGACAGACTCTATGGCTACACCTTC
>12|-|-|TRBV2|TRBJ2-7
CANRDIGYEQYF
TGTGCCAACCGGGACATAGGCTACGAGCAGTACTTC
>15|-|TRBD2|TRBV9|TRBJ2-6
CASSVGGAGANVLTF
TGTGCCAGCAGCGTGGGAGGGGCTGGGGCCAACGTCCTGACTTTC
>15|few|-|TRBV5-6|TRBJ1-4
CASSRLNLQNEKLFF
TGTGCCAGCAGCCGACTCAACCTGCAGAATGAAAAACTGTTTTTT
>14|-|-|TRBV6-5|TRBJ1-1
CASRRPSTGSEAFF
TGTGCCAGCAGACGCCCCTCTACAGGCTCAGAAGCTTTCTTT
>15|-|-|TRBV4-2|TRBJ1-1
CASSQDPSPNTEAFF
TGTGCCAGCAGCCAAGACCCGAGTCCGAACACTGAAGCTTTCTTT
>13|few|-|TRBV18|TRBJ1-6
CASSAVVSSPLHF
TGTGCCAGCTCAGCGGTCGTGTCCTCACCCCTCCACTTT
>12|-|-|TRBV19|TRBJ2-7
CASSFGDYEQYF
TGTGCCAGTAGTTTCGGTGATTACGAGCAGTACTTC
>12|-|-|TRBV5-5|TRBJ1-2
CASSPLGWGYTF
TGTGCCAGCAGCCCCCTGGGCTGGGGCTACACCTTC
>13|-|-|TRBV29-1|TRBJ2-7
CSVDRGPRGEQYF
TGCAGCGTTGACAGGGGACCGAGGGGCGAGCAGTACTTC
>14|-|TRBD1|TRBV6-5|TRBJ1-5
CASTIDRGNQPQHF
TGTGCCAGCACTATCGACAGGGGAAATCAGCCCCAGCATTTT
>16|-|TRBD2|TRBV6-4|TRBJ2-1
CASSVSGLAVYNEQFF
TGTGCCAGCAGTGTCTCCGGACTAGCGGTCTACAATGAGCAGTTCTTC